Listed below are T cell receptor beta chains from one sample, sequenced in a study of cytomegalovirus exposure and HLA in healthy donors. Method: immunoSEQ multiplex PCR; TCRdb's copy keeps in-frame clones and lacks some. The sample has 250,000 to 350,000 clones, about nine tenths seen once. Sequencing was performed on PBMCs. Receptors were obtained from a man aged 40-50 years in good health and CMV-seropositive. The CDR3 runs from the conserved cysteine through the conserved F or W. D genes are given only for firm matches. Where a row states a size, it is once, few, many or the class of an expanded clone; other rows omit it.

>TRBJ2-4|-|few|TRBV5-1|13
TGCGCCAGCAGCTTGAACAGGGAAAACATTCAGTACTTC
CASSLNRENIQYF
>TRBJ2-7|TRBD2|-|TRBV5-1|14
TGCGCCAGCAGCCTAGCGGAGGTCTACGTGGAGCAGTACTTC
CASSLAEVYVEQYF
>TRBJ2-4|-|-|TRBV27|16
TGTGCCAGCAGTTTAAGGGGGAGGGAGGTCAAAAACATTCAGTACTTC
CASSLRGREVKNIQYF
>TRBJ1-1|TRBD1|few|TRBV7-9|15
TGTGCCAGCAGCTCGGGACAGTCCTTATTGGGCGAAGCTTTCTTT
CASSSGQSLLGEAFF
>TRBJ1-2|TRBD1|-|TRBV18|15
TGTGCCAGCTCACCACCCCCGACAGGGCCTCATGGCTACACCTTC
CASSPPPTGPHGYTF
>TRBJ2-2|TRBD2|-|TRBV27|13
TGTGCCAGCAAAGCGCGGGGGGTCGGGGAGCTGTTTTTT
CASKARGVGELFF
>TRBJ1-5|TRBD1|-|TRBV5-8|16
TGTGCCAGCAGCTTGCCTACAGGGGGCAGCAATCAGCCCCAGCATTTT
CASSLPTGGSNQPQHF
>TRBJ2-1|-|-|TRBV10-3|11
TGTGCCAGCGCATTAGACAATGAGCAGTTCTTC
CASALDNEQFF
>TRBJ2-6|-|-|TRBV2|15
TGTGCCAGCAGTGATAGGGGCTCTGGGGCCAACGTCCTGACTTTC
CASSDRGSGANVLTF
>TRBJ2-1|TRBD2|-|TRBV4-1|17
TGCGCCAGCAGCCAAGATTTGGGAGGGAGCTCCTACAATGAGCAGTTCTTC
CASSQDLGGSSYNEQFF
>TRBJ2-5|TRBD2|-|TRBV6-6|16
TGTGCCAGCAGTTCCAGTAGCGGGAACCCTCAAGAGACCCAGTACTTC
CASSSSSGNPQETQYF
>TRBJ2-7|TRBD1|-|TRBV18|15
TGTGCCAGCTCACCCCGAGGACAGGCCCCCTACGAGCAGTACTTC
CASSPRGQAPYEQYF
>TRBJ1-4|TRBD1|-|TRBV18|13
TGTGCCAGCTCACAGCAGGGGGATGAAAAACTGTTTTTT
CASSQQGDEKLFF
>TRBJ2-7|-|-|TRBV18|14
TGTGCCAGCTCCAACCAGGGCGGAGGGCTCGAGCAGTACTTC
CASSNQGGGLEQYF
>TRBJ2-1|TRBD2|-|TRBV7-3|18
TGTGCCAGCAGCCTGGGGCCTAGCGGGGGGGACCTATACAATGAGCAGTTCTTC
CASSLGPSGGDLYNEQFF